This T cell receptor (beta chain) was documented in a study of blood T cell repertoires in COVID-19. On the study more broadly: Researchers got acute and convalescent COVID-19 samples from the United States, Italy and Spain. PBMCs, B-cell-depleted T cells, or T cells were the source of the cDNA or gDNA that made up the material.

As processed by the authors: Estimates of nucleated cell counts were drawn from the amplification of reference gene primers. The assay was immunoSEQ multiplex PCR, and TCRdb's table has in-frame clones only and misses some. Clonal size and the V and J genes are those of that table, whereas D and trimming came from the DNA. The table shows over 200,000 clones, with approximately 83% occurring only once. Germline V CDR1 and CDR2: KGHSH, LQKENI. The CDR3 totals 15 residues. V was cut by 4 bases and J by 3 bases, with 15 bases left in between. The source material was peripheral blood. The chain combines TRBV18 with TRBJ1-2; TRBD1 might be the D (6 bases). The TCR sequence derives from a man aged 40-50 years with acute or convalescent COVID-19. The CDR3 reads CASSLAQGFDYGYTF. CDR3 nucleotides: TGTGCCAGCTCACTCGCACAGGGTTTCGACTATGGCTACACCTTC.